This T cell receptor beta chain was recorded in a study of cytomegalovirus exposure and HLA in healthy donors (dated by TCRdb to about 2017). Describing the broader study: According to an earlier analysis of 587 of the donors, about 170 million T cells yielded some 110 million unique TCR beta sequences and approximately 300 Gb of sequence data. Among almost 400 genotyped donors of the cohort, an average of around 240,000 unique TCR beta nucleotide sequences were sequenced per donor, roughly 18% of them non-productive. Donor age, sex, ethnicity and CMV serostatus were compiled together with the repertoire data. An earlier analysis of approximately 630 of the donors applied high-throughput TCR beta sequencing to assess whether each TCR beta V gene segment acted as functional or pseudogenic. To predict cytomegalovirus infection status, the study combined high-throughput TCR immunosequencing, statistical association of individual TCRs with disease status, and machine learning. The study aimed to test whether cataloging public T cell receptors could reveal signatures of past pathogen exposure. Because of strong linkage in the cohort, roughly five DR-DQ haplotypes were treated as single units for association and clustering. A later analysis re-examined previously published TCR beta repertoires from about 700 donors and added high-resolution HLA genotyping to investigate patterns of TCR occurrence. Of the 300 to 500 genotyped donors, roughly 80% were placed in the genetic ancestry cluster associated with self-reported Caucasian donors. The number of donors typed differed by locus, with about 629-630 for A, B, C, DRB1 and DQB1, around 560 for DQA1, 606 for DPA1, and some 450 for DPB1. HLA typing covered class I and class II loci at four-digit resolution. Besides the first cohort of around 700 subjects, a separate validation cohort made up of 120 different subjects was used. Around 330 gigabases of sequencing data and approximately 91 million unique TCR sequences made up an early release that covered some 640 HLA-typed donors. The later analysis used no new phenotypic data to find candidate immune exposures, relying instead on TCR beta sequences and their occurrence across donors. The study profiled the T cell repertoires of 550 to 700 subjects by immunosequencing and related them to cytomegalovirus serostatus. A later genetic analysis took genome-wide SNP genotypes for about three fifths of the 666 donors and used that subset as a discovery cohort. All discovery cohort repertoires had been generated on a single sequencing platform. The study at large found these results: Assigning TCR associations to individual alleles was difficult when HLA alleles, especially DR and DQ, strongly co-occurred. Specific HLA alleles were associated with over 15,000 TCR beta sequences at a false discovery rate of 0.05 in a later analysis. A cluster of highly shared sequence variants was judged likely to represent a technical artifact of the sequencing pipeline. According to a later analysis, TCR association rates differed among HLA loci, with DRB1 alleles showing the most associated TCRs and HLA-C alleles showing the fewest. According to a later analysis, most CMV-associated TCR beta chains appeared to be HLA-restricted, and the HLA associations seemed to be driven largely by CMV exposure. Linkage disequilibrium might explain the correlated functional status among segregating V segments, but an unknown experimental factor could not be excluded. Presence/absence analyses assumed roughly uniform sequencing depth across donors, an assumption that may not hold. Some IMGT-functional V segments, including TRBV6-2 and TRBV6-3, could not be distinguished by the 87-base-pair reads and were therefore excluded. CMV serostatus was the only immune exposure information available for the cohort. Three of the identified cytomegalovirus-associated TCR beta chains were confirmed in vitro to be specific for cytomegalovirus antigens. V-gene and J-gene trimming of TCR beta chains was associated with a missense DCLRE1C variant in a later genetic analysis, and the association was replicated in an independent cohort. In a later analysis, HLA-associated TCR beta chains showed more clonal expansion and lower generation probabilities than non-associated chains that were equally common. Broadly in line with IMGT annotations, most TCR beta V segments showed up in productive rearrangements about 87% or about 30% of the time in an earlier analysis of 450 to 750 of the donors. The classifier was reported to diagnose cytomegalovirus status with high specificity and sensitivity in both the original and validation cohorts. According to the authors, the approach could potentially be generalized to other disease states and immunological phenotypes. Because counts were too low, roughly 16 rarely observed V segments, including chromosome 9 orphons, were left out of the earlier analysis of a few hundred of the donors. A later analysis reported that several top co-occurrence clusters appeared linked to parvovirus B19, influenza, CMV and Epstein-Barr virus. The cohort was sequenced for TCR beta chains only, and without alpha or paired-chain data the features that could be detected were limited. Because HLA typing was unavailable for some donors at each locus, only the typed subset was used in association tests. A further reported finding was that TCR beta sequences accurately predicted the HLA-A and HLA-B alleles for most subjects in the first cohort. Compared with the roughly 720-donor mean, donors in an Asian-associated ancestry cluster had fewer N-insertions in productive TCRs, according to a later genetic analysis. The study gave a list of about 160 TCR beta chains associated with cytomegalovirus. While some public TCRs were present in many individuals, most TCR sequences turned up only very rarely across donors.

The cohort was made up of 500 to 800 healthy bone marrow donors. At the time of sampling, all cohort members were nominally healthy, though unrecorded immune exposures were likely present. The donor was CMV seronegative and was included in the group of several hundred seronegative cohort members. Every donor gave a peripheral blood sample, and the peripheral blood mononuclear cells from that sample were used for TCR beta sequencing. The Qiagen DNeasy Blood Extraction Kit was used to extract genomic DNA from the blood cell samples. For this clone: What this receptor recognizes is not known. Per-base qualities were not stored, and no clone one base away is much larger.

Library method: the immunoSEQ multiplex PCR assay. The multiplex PCR relied on a mix of 60 forward primers for TCR Vbeta segments and 13 reverse primers for TCR Jbeta segments. A multiplex PCR assay on genomic DNA amplified the CDR3 region of rearranged TCR beta genes. On the Illumina HiSeq System, the amplified TCR beta libraries were sequenced as 87-base-pair reads. The study's processing was this. In a later analysis, tens of millions of unique TCR beta chains were counted across the 690 or so repertoires, and roughly 10 million of these chains were shared by at least two donors. Raw reads were error-corrected and collapsed into unique sequences with a nearest-neighbor algorithm that merged closely related sequences to remove PCR and sequencing errors. Alignment of CDR3 sequences to IMGT reference sequences was used to assign V, D and J gene segments. Each retained sequence needed at least a six-nucleotide match to both a V gene segment and a J gene segment. A rearrangement was called productive if the CDR3 had no stop codons and remained in frame with V and J, and every other rearrangement was called non-productive. Following IMGT convention, CDR3 was defined as the stretch from the second conserved V-encoded cysteine to the conserved J-encoded phenylalanine. Sequences without an unambiguous match to a single V gene segment were excluded from the earlier analysis of 587 of the donors. In an earlier analysis of some 590 of the donors, V segments were called functional above 56.7% productive rearrangements and were called segregating when the between-donor standard deviation exceeded 5%. A statistical classification framework was built for diagnosing cytomegalovirus status from the catalog of TCR beta chain sequences. In a later analysis, TCR nucleotide sequences were compared against IMGT/GENE-DB human TR gene sequences so that V and J genes could be assigned. The TCRdist pipeline was used in a later analysis to assign CDR3 sequences and most-parsimonious VDJ recombination scenarios. A later analysis defined each TCR beta chain by its CDR3 amino acid sequence plus V-gene family, and excluded reads lacking a unique V-gene family. A later analysis removed 450 to 600 highly shared, low-generation-probability nucleotide sequences to deal with suspected cross-contamination and a sequencing artifact. For each public chain, a later analysis derived a clonal expansion index from normalized ranks of inferred template counts within each repertoire. In a later analysis, generation probabilities were computed with a VDJ recombination model fitted to out-of-frame rearrangements, and the resulting probabilities were checked against IGoR. In a later analysis, TCR-TCR, TCR-HLA and TCR-CMV co-occurrence was scored with hypergeometric tests, and a repertoire-size bias correction was applied to TCR pairs. False discovery rates were estimated in a later analysis by permuting HLA or CMV assignments 20 times. A later analysis grouped co-occurring TCRs with DBSCAN, adding TCRdist sequence similarity when clustering within HLA-allele-positive subsets. Co-occurrence clustering excluded repertoires with fewer than 30,000 or more than 120,000 public chains, plus five with anomalous nucleotide sharing. TCRdb took this table from immuneACCESS and kept in-frame rearrangements with V and J called. Such tables lack part of the clones; where checked against another copy, unresolved V genes explain under half of the gap, and the rest is unexplained. V and J calls plus clone size are reproduced from that table; the DNA served to infer D and trimming. The sample table shows about 100,000 clones, and more than 80% are seen once. Jointly, the top ten make up around 3.6% of the sample.

The CDR3 runs 17 residues from the cysteine to the phenylalanine. This entry keeps only the CDR3 DNA: 51 bases, framed from base 1. Taken from the germline V gene, the CDR1 and CDR2 loops are MRHNA and SNTAGT. V was cut back by 0 bases and J by 0 bases, leaving a gap of 12 bases between them. The V and J genes are TRBV6-4 and TRBJ2-1; TRBD2 is a weak D gene call, 5 bases matching. The receptor's source is a man younger than 40 in good health and CMV-seronegative. Source material: PBMCs. The DNA is as follows: TGTGCCAGCAGTGACTCCCAGCGACTAACCTCCTACAATGAGCAGTTCTTC. Protein translation: CASSDSQRLTSYNEQFF.